This T cell receptor beta chain was documented in a study of blood T cell repertoires in COVID-19. Across the whole study: Sites across the United States, Italy and Spain contributed samples from acute and convalescent COVID-19. PBMCs, B-cell-depleted T cells, or T cells provided the cDNA or gDNA that made up the material.

In the original processing: Estimation of nucleated cell counts was performed using reference gene primer amplification. Sequenced by immunoSEQ multiplex PCR; TCRdb stores in-frame clones only, minus some. D and trimming come from the DNA, and the V and J calls and clone size come from that table. In the table there are about 310,000 clones, approximately 89% of which are singletons. Trimming stripped 4 bases from V and 2 bases from J, with 9 bases between. Germline CDR1 is SGHRS and CDR2 is YFSETQ. There are 13 residues in the CDR3. Sample: peripheral blood. The clonotype originates from a woman between 45 and 60 years old who had recovered from COVID-19. The chain has TRBV5-1 and TRBJ1-2; maybe TRBD1 (6 bases). CDR3 sequence reads: CASSPRGNYGYTF. As DNA, the CDR3 is TGCGCCAGCAGCCCCAGGGGAAACTATGGCTACACCTTC.